Sequencing of this T cell receptor beta chain was carried out in a study of cytomegalovirus exposure and HLA in healthy donors. For the study at large: A previous analysis identified more than 100 million unique TCR beta sequences derived from some 170 million T cells. Study-level points and caveats: One cluster of highly shared sequence variants probably arose as a sequencing artifact.

V lost 1 base and J lost 0, with 16 bases in between. Germline V gene sequence: CDR1 SGHNT, CDR2 YYREEE (reference sequence). The CDR3 sequence is 17 residues long. In the PCR, 60 Vbeta and 13 Jbeta primers were used. Measured with immunoSEQ multiplex PCR; TCRdb has only the in-frame clones, and not every one. Here the sample spans tens of thousands of clones, 35% to 55% being singletons. Concerning this clone itself: Its antigen is still unknown.

The receptor's source is a woman in her fifties or sixties in good health and CMV-seronegative. Specimen: PBMCs. V gene TRBV5-4 combines with J gene TRBJ1-1; D not resolved. CDR3: CASSLQTLYPMNTEAFF. DNA of the CDR3: TGTGCCAGCAGCTTGCAGACTCTTTACCCCATGAACACTGAAGCTTTCTTT. The full variable domain, completed using reference TRBV5-4 and TRBJ1-1, is ETGVTQSPTHLIKTRGQQVTLRCSSQSGHNTVSWYQQALGQGPQFIFQYYREEENGRGNFPPRFSGLQFPNYSSELNVNALELDDSALYLCASSLQTLYPMNTEAFFGQGTRLTVV.